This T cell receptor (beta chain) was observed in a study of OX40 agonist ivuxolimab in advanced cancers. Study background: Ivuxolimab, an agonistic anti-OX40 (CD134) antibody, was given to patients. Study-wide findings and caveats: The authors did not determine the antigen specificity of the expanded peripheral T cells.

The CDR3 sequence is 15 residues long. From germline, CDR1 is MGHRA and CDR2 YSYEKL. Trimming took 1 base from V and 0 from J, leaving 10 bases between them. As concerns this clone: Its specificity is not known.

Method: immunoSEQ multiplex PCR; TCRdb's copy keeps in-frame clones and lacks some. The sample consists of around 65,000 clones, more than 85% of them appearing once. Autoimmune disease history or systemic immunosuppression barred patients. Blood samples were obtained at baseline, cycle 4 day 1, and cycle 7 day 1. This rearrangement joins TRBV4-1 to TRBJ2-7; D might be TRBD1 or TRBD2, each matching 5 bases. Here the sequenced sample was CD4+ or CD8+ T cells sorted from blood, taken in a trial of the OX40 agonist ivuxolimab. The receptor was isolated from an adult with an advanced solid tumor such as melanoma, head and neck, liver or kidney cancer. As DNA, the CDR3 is TGCGCCAGCAGCCAAGGGGCAGGGAGCTCCTACGAGCAGTACTTC. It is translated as CASSQGAGSSYEQYF.